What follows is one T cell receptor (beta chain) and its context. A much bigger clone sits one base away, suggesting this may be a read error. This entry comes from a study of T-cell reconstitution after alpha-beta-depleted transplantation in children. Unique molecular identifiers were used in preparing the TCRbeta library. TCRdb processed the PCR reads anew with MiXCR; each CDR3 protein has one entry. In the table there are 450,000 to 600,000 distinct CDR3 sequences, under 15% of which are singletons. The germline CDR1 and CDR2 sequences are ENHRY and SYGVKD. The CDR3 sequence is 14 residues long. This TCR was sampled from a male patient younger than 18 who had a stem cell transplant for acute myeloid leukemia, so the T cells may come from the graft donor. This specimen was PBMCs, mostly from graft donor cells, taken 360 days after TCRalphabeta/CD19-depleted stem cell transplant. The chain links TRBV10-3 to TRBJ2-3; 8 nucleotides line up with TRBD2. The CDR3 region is CSITIAGSTDTQYF. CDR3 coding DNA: TGTTCCATCACCATAGCGGGAAGCACAGATACGCAGTATTTT.